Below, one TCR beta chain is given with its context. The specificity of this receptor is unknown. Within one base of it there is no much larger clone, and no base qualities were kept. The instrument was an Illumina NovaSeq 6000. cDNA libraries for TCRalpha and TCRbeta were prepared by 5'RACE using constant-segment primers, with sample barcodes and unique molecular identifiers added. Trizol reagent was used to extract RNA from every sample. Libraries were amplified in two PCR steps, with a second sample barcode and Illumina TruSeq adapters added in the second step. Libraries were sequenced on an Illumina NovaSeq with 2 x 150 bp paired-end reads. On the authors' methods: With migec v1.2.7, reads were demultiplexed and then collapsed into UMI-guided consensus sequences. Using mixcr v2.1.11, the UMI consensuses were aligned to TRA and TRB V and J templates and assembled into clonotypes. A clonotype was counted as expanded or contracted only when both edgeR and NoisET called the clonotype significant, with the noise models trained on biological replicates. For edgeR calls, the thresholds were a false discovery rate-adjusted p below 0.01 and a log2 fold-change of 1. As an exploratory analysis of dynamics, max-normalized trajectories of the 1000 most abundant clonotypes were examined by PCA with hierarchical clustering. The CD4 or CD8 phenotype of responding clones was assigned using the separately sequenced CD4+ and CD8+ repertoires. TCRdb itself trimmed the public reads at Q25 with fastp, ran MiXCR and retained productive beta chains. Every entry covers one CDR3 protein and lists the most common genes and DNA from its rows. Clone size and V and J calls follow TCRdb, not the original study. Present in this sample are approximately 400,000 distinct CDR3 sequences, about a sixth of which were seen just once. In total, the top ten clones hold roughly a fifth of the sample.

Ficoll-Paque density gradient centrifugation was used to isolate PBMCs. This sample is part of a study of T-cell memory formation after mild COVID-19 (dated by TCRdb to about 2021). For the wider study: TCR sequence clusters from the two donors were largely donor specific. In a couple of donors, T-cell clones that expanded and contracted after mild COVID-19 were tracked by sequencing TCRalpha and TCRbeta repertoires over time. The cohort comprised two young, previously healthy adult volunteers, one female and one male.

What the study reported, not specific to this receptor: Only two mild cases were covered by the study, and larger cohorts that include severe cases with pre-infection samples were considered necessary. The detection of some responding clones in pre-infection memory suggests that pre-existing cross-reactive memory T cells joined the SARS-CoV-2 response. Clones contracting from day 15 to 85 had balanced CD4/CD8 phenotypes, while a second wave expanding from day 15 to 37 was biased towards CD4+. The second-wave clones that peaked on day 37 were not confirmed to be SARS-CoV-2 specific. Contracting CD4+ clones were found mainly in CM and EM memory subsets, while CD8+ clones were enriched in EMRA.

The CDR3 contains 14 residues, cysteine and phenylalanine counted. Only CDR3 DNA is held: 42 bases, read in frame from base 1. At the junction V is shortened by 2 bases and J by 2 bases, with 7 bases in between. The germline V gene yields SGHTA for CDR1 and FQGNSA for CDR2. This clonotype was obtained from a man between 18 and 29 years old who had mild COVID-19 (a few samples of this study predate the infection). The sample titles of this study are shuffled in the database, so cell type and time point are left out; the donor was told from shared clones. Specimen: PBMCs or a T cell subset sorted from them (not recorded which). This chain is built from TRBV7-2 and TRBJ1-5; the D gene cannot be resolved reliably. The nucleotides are TGTGCCAGCAGCTTAACGGCCCGCAATCAGCCCCAGCATTTT. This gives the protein CASSLTARNQPQHF.